The clone carrying this T cell receptor beta chain was observed at least ten times. Unique molecular identifiers were incorporated when the TCRbeta library was constructed. One entry per CDR3 protein, called by TCRdb with MiXCR from the PCR reads. Among roughly 100,000 distinct CDR3 sequences listed, 8% to 9% were seen once. The sample comes from a study of T-cell reconstitution after alpha-beta-depleted transplantation in children. Trimming removed 6 bases from V and 2 bases from J, with 17 bases in between. CDR1 and CDR2 from the germline V gene are MNHEY and SVGAGI. The CDR3 length is 16 residues. V usage is TRBV6-5 and J usage is TRBJ1-3, with D possibly matching TRBD1 (6 bases). The sequence derives from a human donor who donated a stem cell graft to a child with congenital amegakaryocytic thrombocytopenia. The sequencing used PBMCs from the stem cell graft donor, collected from the stem cell graft. The CDR3 DNA is TGTGCCAGCAGACCCCTTGACAGGTTGACTGGAAACACCATATATTTT. It translates to CASRPLDRLTGNTIYF.